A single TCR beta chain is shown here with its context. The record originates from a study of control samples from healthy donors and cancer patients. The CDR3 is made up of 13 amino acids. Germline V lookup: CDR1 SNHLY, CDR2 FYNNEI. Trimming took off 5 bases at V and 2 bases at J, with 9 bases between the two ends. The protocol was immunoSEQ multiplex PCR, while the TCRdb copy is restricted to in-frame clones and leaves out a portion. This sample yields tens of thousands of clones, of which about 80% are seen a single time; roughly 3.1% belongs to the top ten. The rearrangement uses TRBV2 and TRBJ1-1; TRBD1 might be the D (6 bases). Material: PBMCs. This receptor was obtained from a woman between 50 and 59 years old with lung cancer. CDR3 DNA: TGTGCCAGCAGTTCGGACAGAAACACTGAAGCTTTCTTT. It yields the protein CASSSDRNTEAFF. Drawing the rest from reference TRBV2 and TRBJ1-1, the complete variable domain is EPEVTQTPSHQVTQMGQEVILRCVPISNHLYFYWYRQILGQKVEFLVSFYNNEISEKSEIFDDQFSVERPDGSNFTLKIRSTKLEDSAMYFCASSSDRNTEAFFGQGTRLTVV.